The 8 T cell receptor beta chains presented below share a single source sample, sequenced in a study of radiation and T cells in renal cell carcinoma. Data came from immunoSEQ multiplex PCR; TCRdb stores just in-frame clones and leaves some out. Among about 24,000 clones listed, 45% to 50% were seen once. Treatment given: 15 Gy SBRT to primary tumor, nephrectomy 4 weeks later. Source: tumor tissue, taken from a patient whose treatment included radiotherapy and nephrectomy. The receptors stem from a woman in her forties or fifties with renal cell carcinoma.

The chain is built from TRBV7-9 and TRBJ1-2; 7 bases map to TRBD1. Trimming cost V 3 bases and J 6 bases; bases outside gene matches: 10. Looked up from germline, CDR1 is SEHNR and CDR2 is FQNEAQ (reference sequence). The CDR3 consists of 15 residues. The CDR3 bases are TGTGCCAGCAGCTTTGGGGCAGGGGGTGAGGATGGCTACACCTTC. Its protein product is CASSFGAGGEDGYTF. Based on the CDR3 plus reference TRBV7-9 and TRBJ1-2, the full variable domain is DTGVSQNPRHKITKRGQNVTFRCDPISEHNRLYWYRQTLGQGPEFLTYFQNEAQLEKSRLLSDRFSAERPKGSFSTLEIQRTEQGDSAMYLCASSFGAGGEDGYTFGSGTRLTVV.

The chain is built from TRBV6-1 and TRBJ1-4, with D uncertain. This CDR3 contains 14 residues. Trimming took 7 bases from V and 2 from J, leaving 11 bases between them. Looked up from germline, CDR1 is MNHNS and CDR2 is SASEGT. The CDR3 DNA follows: TGTGCCAGCAAAAGAGGTTTGACTAATGAAAAACTGTTTTTT. The encoded protein is CASKRGLTNEKLFF.

The chain has TRBV5-4 and TRBJ2-7; D call uncertain. In germline, CDR1 is SGHNT, CDR2 YYREEE (reference sequence). The V gene lost 2 bases and the J gene lost 0 bases, with 3 bases spanning the gap. This CDR3 contains 12 residues. CDR3 nucleotide sequence: TGTGCCAGCAGCTTCAGCTCCTACGAGCAGTACTTC. Residues: CASSFSSYEQYF.

The chain employs TRBV5-4 and TRBJ1-4, with TRBD1 as a possible D gene (5 bases). The CDR3 extends over 14 amino acids. Germline CDR1 is SGHNT and CDR2 is YYREEE (reference sequence). V lost 0 bases and J lost 2, with 5 bases in between. CDR3 amino acids: CASSLAGTNEKLFF. Written as DNA, the CDR3 is TGTGCCAGCAGCTTGGCAGGGACTAATGAAAAACTGTTTTTT.

This clone was counted a single time. J is TRBJ2-1 and V is TRBV7-9; 7 bases are shared with TRBD1. CDR1 and CDR2 from the germline V gene are SEHNR and FQNEAQ (reference sequence). The CDR3 totals 12 residues. Trimming took 8 bases from V and 6 from J; bases not matched to a gene: 4. The CDR3 loop is CASRQGGNEQFF. The CDR3, as DNA: TGTGCCAGCCGACAGGGCGGCAATGAGCAGTTCTTC.

This chain joins TRBV6-4 and TRBJ2-2, with TRBD1 matching over 7 bases. The CDR3 sequence is 14 residues long. V shed 5 bases and J 5 bases; nucleotides not matched to a gene: 5. Germline V gene sequence: CDR1 MRHNA, CDR2 SNTAGT. The CDR3 sequence is CASSISGGTGELFF. The CDR3 DNA sequence: TGTGCCAGCAGTATTTCAGGGGGAACCGGGGAGCTGTTTTTT.

This CDR3 reads CASSWGGYEQYF. The CDR3 nucleotides read TGTGCCAGCAGTTGGGGGGGGTACGAGCAGTACTTC. The chain recombines TRBV6-6 with TRBJ2-7; TRBD2 matches 7 bases. V was clipped by 4 bases and J by 4 bases; unmatched bases: 1. The CDR3 consists of 12 residues. Germline values: CDR1 MNHNY, CDR2 SVGAGI (reference sequence).

This chain uses TRBV7-8 with TRBJ2-7; maybe TRBD2 (5 bases). The length of the CDR3 is 14 residues. V was shortened by 10 bases and J by 6 bases, with 22 bases between the two germline ends. The germline V gene encodes CDR1 SGHVS and CDR2 FQNEAQ. CDR3 sequence reads: CATVAVTSGFEQYF. In DNA, the CDR3 is TGTGCCACTGTCGCAGTTACGTCGGGGTTCGAGCAGTACTTC. Looking up the rest from reference TRBV7-8 and TRBJ2-7 gives the full variable domain: GAGVSQSPRYKVAKRGQDVALRCDPISGHVSLFWYQQALGQGPEFLTYFQNEAQLDKSGLPSDRFFAERPEGSVSTLKIQRTQQEDSAVYLCATVAVTSGFEQYFGPGTRLTVT.